The clone carrying this TCR beta chain was seen at least ten times. Its antigen is currently unknown. The sample originates from a study of identical twins. Healthy Caucasian donors formed the entire cohort. Study observations and caveats: Out-of-frame alpha sequences common to twins exhibited a surplus of low generation probability. Zero-insertion analyses could be partly confounded by invariant MAIT and iNKT cells.

Each cDNA held unique molecular identifiers, and template switching gave it a universal primer site. TCRdb independently ran MiXCR on the 5' RACE reads; one entry per CDR3 protein. The sample has roughly 690,000 distinct CDR3 sequences, roughly 6% seen once. The trim removed 6 bases at V and 5 bases at J, leaving 15 bases unmatched. This CDR3 region has 16 residues. The germline V gene has CDR1 SEHNR and CDR2 FQNEAQ (reference sequence). The specimen was naive T cells sorted from blood. This clonotype originated in a man aged 18 to 29 in good health. The rearrangement joins TRBV7-9 to TRBJ2-7; 8 nucleotides line up with TRBD1. Here the CDR3 DNA reads TGTGCCAGCAGTGACACCGAAGGACAGGGTAAAAACGAGCAGTACTTC. Amino acid sequence: CASSDTEGQGKNEQYF. Using reference TRBV7-9 and TRBJ2-7 for the parts outside the CDR3, the full variable domain is DTGVSQNPRHKITKRGQNVTFRCDPISEHNRLYWYRQTLGQGPEFLTYFQNEAQLEKSRLLSDRFSAERPKGSFSTLEIQRTEQGDSAMYLCASSDTEGQGKNEQYFGPGTRLTVT.